The rows below give T cell receptor beta chains drawn from one sample of a study of shared clonotypes between healthy human individuals. Data came from immunoSEQ multiplex PCR; TCRdb stores just in-frame clones and leaves some out. The sample contains 300,000 to 350,000 clones, about 73% of which appear only once. The specimen was memory CD4+ T cells sorted from blood. Receptors were obtained from a man aged 30 to 45 in good health. Each CDR3 is given with its conserved first and last residue. Fields, in order: CDR3 length, D gene, clone size, J gene, V gene, CDR3 protein, CDR3 DNA. A D gene is named only where the DNA matches it firmly. Clone size is given for some rows only: seen once, a few or many times, or a class if the clone is expanded.

len: 13
d_gene: NA
abundance: NA
j_gene: TRBJ2-1
v_gene: TRBV6-5
CDR3aa: CASSYSIVNEQFF
CDR3nt: TGTGCCAGCAGTTACTCGATAGTCAATGAGCAGTTCTTC

len: 15
d_gene: NA
abundance: NA
j_gene: TRBJ2-2
v_gene: TRBV11-2
CDR3aa: CASSGLGGTTGELFF
CDR3nt: TGTGCCAGCAGCGGCCTTGGGGGAACGACCGGGGAGCTGTTTTTT

len: 11
d_gene: NA
abundance: NA
j_gene: TRBJ2-7
v_gene: TRBV20-1
CDR3aa: CSASGIGEQYF
CDR3nt: TGCAGTGCTAGCGGGATCGGCGAGCAGTACTTC

len: 9
d_gene: NA
abundance: NA
j_gene: TRBJ2-7
v_gene: TRBV30
CDR3aa: CAGGQFLYF
CDR3nt: TGTGCCGGAGGACAGTTTTTGTACTTC

len: 15
d_gene: TRBD2
abundance: NA
j_gene: TRBJ2-1
v_gene: TRBV19
CDR3aa: CASSPLAGLVGEQFF
CDR3nt: TGTGCCAGTAGTCCTCTAGCGGGACTCGTTGGTGAGCAGTTCTTC

len: 15
d_gene: NA
abundance: NA
j_gene: TRBJ2-7
v_gene: TRBV4-3
CDR3aa: CASSQAWGLFYEQYF
CDR3nt: TGCGCCAGCAGCCAAGCCTGGGGCTTGTTCTACGAGCAGTACTTC

len: 12
d_gene: NA
abundance: few
j_gene: TRBJ2-5
v_gene: TRBV6-1
CDR3aa: CASSEGPRDQYF
CDR3nt: TGTGCCAGCAGTGAAGGACCGCGCGACCAGTACTTC

len: 12
d_gene: NA
abundance: NA
j_gene: TRBJ2-2
v_gene: TRBV6-4
CDR3aa: CASSANTGELFF
CDR3nt: TGTGCCAGCAGTGCGAACACCGGGGAGCTGTTTTTT

len: 15
d_gene: NA
abundance: NA
j_gene: TRBJ2-7
v_gene: TRBV19
CDR3aa: CASSSPGSEEGVQYF
CDR3nt: TGTGCCAGTAGTTCCCCGGGCTCCGAAGAGGGGGTCCAGTACTTC

len: 15
d_gene: NA
abundance: NA
j_gene: TRBJ1-2
v_gene: TRBV19
CDR3aa: CASSIDLWKVDGYTF
CDR3nt: TGTGCCAGTAGTATAGATCTATGGAAGGTAGATGGCTACACCTTC

len: 14
d_gene: NA
abundance: NA
j_gene: TRBJ1-1
v_gene: TRBV5-1
CDR3aa: CASSLDPVSTEAFF
CDR3nt: TGCGCCAGCAGCTTGGACCCGGTGAGCACTGAAGCTTTCTTT

len: 14
d_gene: TRBD2
abundance: NA
j_gene: TRBJ2-3
v_gene: TRBV30
CDR3aa: CAWSVPGRAGGQYF
CDR3nt: TGTGCCTGGAGTGTACCGGGGCGGGCGGGAGGCCAGTATTTT

len: 16
d_gene: NA
abundance: once
j_gene: TRBJ2-3
v_gene: TRBV5-4
CDR3aa: CASSPGAPGSTDTQYF
CDR3nt: TGTGCCAGCAGCCCCGGGGCCCCGGGAAGCACAGATACGCAGTATTTT

len: 17
d_gene: TRBD1
abundance: NA
j_gene: TRBJ2-1
v_gene: TRBV19
CDR3aa: CASSIKARTGGYNEQFF
CDR3nt: TGTGCCAGTAGTATAAAAGCCCGGACAGGGGGCTACAATGAGCAGTTCTTC

len: 13
d_gene: NA
abundance: NA
j_gene: TRBJ1-2
v_gene: TRBV29-1
CDR3aa: CSVDSRTLGYYTF
CDR3nt: TGCAGCGTTGATTCCCGGACGCTAGGCTACTACACCTTC

len: 14
d_gene: NA
abundance: NA
j_gene: TRBJ2-7
v_gene: TRBV10-3
CDR3aa: CAIRKNSGSYEQYF
CDR3nt: TGTGCCATCAGGAAAAATAGCGGCTCCTACGAGCAGTACTTC

len: 16
d_gene: TRBD1
abundance: few
j_gene: TRBJ2-3
v_gene: TRBV5-6
CDR3aa: CASSPLGGSPTDTQYF
CDR3nt: TGTGCCAGCAGCCCGCTAGGGGGCAGTCCCACAGATACGCAGTATTTT